This is a list of T cell receptor beta chains from one sample in a study of human T cells and chemical hapten exposure. TCRdb reanalysed the RACE reads using MiXCR and keeps one entry per CDR3 protein. This table holds roughly 360,000 distinct CDR3 sequences, about 4.4% found once. The source was whole blood, collected in connection with sensitization to the hapten diphenylcyclopropenone (DPC). The receptors were sampled from a woman aged 50 to 60 with alopecia areata. Some clones in this sample may be carry-over from other donors' samples. The CDR3 runs from the conserved cysteine through the conserved F or W. Each record gives: D gene, clone size, J gene, V gene, CDR3 DNA, CDR3 protein. A D gene is named only where the DNA matches it firmly. Clone size is shown for a subset of rows, as once, few, many or a class of expanded clone.

>TRBD2|.|TRBJ2-2|TRBV9
TGTGCCAGCACCATCGGGCTAGCGGGCGACACCGGGGAGCTGTTTTTT
CASTIGLAGDTGELFF
>.|many|TRBJ1-4|TRBV14
TGTGCCAGCAGCCAAGTGTGGCAGGGAGATGAAAAACTGTTTTTT
CASSQVWQGDEKLFF
>.|many|TRBJ1-1|TRBV12-3/TRBV12-4
TGTGCCAGCAGCTCCCGGACGCGAATGAACACTGAAGCTTTCTTT
CASSSRTRMNTEAFF
>TRBD2|.|TRBJ2-3|TRBV5-6
TGTGCCAGCGCAAAACTAGCGGGCAGAATCACAGATACGCAGTATTTT
CASAKLAGRITDTQYF
>.|many|TRBJ1-5|TRBV7-2
TGTGCCGAATCTGAGGCCTGGGACCAGCCCCAGCATTTT
CAESEAWDQPQHF
>.|many|TRBJ1-4|TRBV5-1
TGCGCCAGCAGCTTGGCCGGACAGCTTAATGAAAAACTGTTTTTT
CASSLAGQLNEKLFF
>TRBD2|many|TRBJ2-1|TRBV2
TGTGCCAGCGAGGGGCGGGGGATCGGGAATGAGCAGTTCTTC
CASEGRGIGNEQFF
>.|many|TRBJ2-7|TRBV6-2/TRBV6-3
TGTGCCAGCAGTCAGCCATCCGGGGCTCCCCCCGACGAGCAGTACTTC
CASSQPSGAPPDEQYF
>.|many|TRBJ2-1|TRBV5-1
TGCGCCAGCAGCTTGGAAGACTACAATGAGCAGTTCTTC
CASSLEDYNEQFF
>.|many|TRBJ2-5|TRBV15
TGTGCCACCAGCAGAGATCGAGAGACCCAGTACTTC
CATSRDRETQYF
>.|many|TRBJ2-7|TRBV3-1
TGTGCCAGCAGCCAAGATTTCAGAGGACACGAGCAGTACTTC
CASSQDFRGHEQYF
>TRBD2|few|TRBJ2-3|TRBV13
TGTGCCAGCAGCTTAACGCGGGGCGGGAGGGATACGCAGTATTTT
CASSLTRGGRDTQYF
>.|many|TRBJ1-1|TRBV7-8
TGTGCCAGCAGCTTAGGGGCTGGGAGGACCACTGAAGCTTTCTTT
CASSLGAGRTTEAFF
>TRBD1|.|TRBJ1-1|TRBV14
TGTGCCAGCAGCGCGCGGGACAGGGCAGGGACTGAAGCTTTCTTT
CASSARDRAGTEAFF
>.|.|TRBJ2-7|TRBV6-6
TGTGCCAGCAACCGGCGGCAGGGGAGGTACGAGCAGTACTTC
CASNRRQGRYEQYF
>TRBD1|.|TRBJ2-1|TRBV29-1
TGCAGCGTACCGGACAGGGGGGGCTACAATGAGCAGTTCTTC
CSVPDRGGYNEQFF
>.|many|TRBJ1-5|TRBV3-1
TGTGCCAGCAGCCAAGATCCAGGGGGCAATCAGCCCCAGCATTTT
CASSQDPGGNQPQHF
>.|many|TRBJ1-6|TRBV28
TGTGCCAGCAAGCCCCCTGCCAGGGGTTACTCACCCCTCCACTTT
CASKPPARGYSPLHF
>TRBD1|many|TRBJ2-6|TRBV7-2
TGTGCCAGCAGCTTTTTATGGGGACAGGCCCTCTCTGGGGCCAACGTCCTGACTTTC
CASSFLWGQALSGANVLTF
>.|.|TRBJ2-3|TRBV3-1
TGTGCCAGCAGCCAACTCCAAAGTGAGTACGCAGATACGCAGTATTTT
CASSQLQSEYADTQYF
>.|few|TRBJ1-2|TRBV7-9
TGTGCCAGCAGCCACCCATTCTCTAACTATGGCTACACCTTC
CASSHPFSNYGYTF
>.|.|TRBJ1-5|TRBV24-1
TGTGCCACCAGCGGATCTAATCAGCCCCAGCATTTT
CATSGSNQPQHF
>TRBD2|few|TRBJ2-1|TRBV2
TGTGCCAGCAGTGAAGCGCTTAGCGGGGGGTTGAATGAGCAGTTCTTC
CASSEALSGGLNEQFF